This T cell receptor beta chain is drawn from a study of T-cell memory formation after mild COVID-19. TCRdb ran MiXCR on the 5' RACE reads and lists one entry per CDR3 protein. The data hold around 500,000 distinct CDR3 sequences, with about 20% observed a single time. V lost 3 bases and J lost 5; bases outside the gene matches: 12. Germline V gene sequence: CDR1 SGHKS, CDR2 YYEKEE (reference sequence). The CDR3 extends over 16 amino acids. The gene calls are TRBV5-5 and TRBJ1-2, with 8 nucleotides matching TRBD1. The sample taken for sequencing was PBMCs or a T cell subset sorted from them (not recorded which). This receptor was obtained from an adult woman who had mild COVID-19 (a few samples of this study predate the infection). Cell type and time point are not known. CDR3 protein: CASSSTDRGVKYGYTF. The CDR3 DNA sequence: TGTGCCAGCAGCTCGACTGACAGGGGAGTTAAATATGGCTACACCTTC.